This entry concerns a single T cell receptor beta chain. The entry originates in a study of blood T cell repertoires in COVID-19. Overall study context: PBMCs, B-cell-depleted T cells, or T cells were the source of the cDNA or gDNA that made up the material.

Profiling relied on immunoSEQ multiplex PCR, and the TCRdb table lists in-frame clones only, not all of them. The sample holds fewer than 300,000 clones, approximately 89% seen once. Losses at the gene ends were 3 bases for V and 7 bases for J; bases not matched to a gene: 8. In germline, CDR1 is LNHNV, CDR2 YYDKDF (reference sequence). The CDR3 contains 15 residues. The clonotype was recovered from a woman aged 25 to 39 with COVID-19, enrolled during active disease. Sequenced sample: peripheral blood. The chain carries TRBV15 and TRBJ2-2; 7 positions match TRBD1. CDR3 nucleotide sequence: TGTGCCACCAGCAGCGACAGGGAAGTGGGCGGGGAGCTGTTTTTT. It is translated as CATSSDREVGGELFF.